Below, 9 T cell receptor beta chains from the same sample are listed, as sequenced in a study of regulatory T cells in long-lasting Graves disease. Sequencing libraries for TCR beta were prepared with iRepertoire HTBI primers and Arm-PCR of CDR3 regions. TCRdb recomputed calls from the multiplex PCR reads with MiXCR, one row per CDR3 protein. The table shows 560,000 or so distinct CDR3 sequences, with roughly a sixth occurring only once. Time point reported: newly diagnosed GD, antithyroid drugs for less than 3 months. PBMC RNA was the source of the TCR library. The data also belong to a second study, concerning T cells in Graves' hyperthyroidism and ophthalmopathy.

Sequencing used peripheral blood mononuclear cells (PBMCs), obtained at new diagnosis, from a patient treated with antithyroid drugs. These receptors came from a man aged 18 to 30 with Graves disease.

This clonotype was recorded many times. This chain uses TRBV6-1 with TRBJ2-1, with 14 bases fitting TRBD2. The CDR3 totals 18 residues. V trimming: 5 bases; J trimming: 6 bases; junction bases outside the gene matches: 12. Germline CDR1 reads MNHNS; CDR2 reads SASEGT. CDR3 in DNA: TGTGCCAGCAGTCCCGGCCCCAGACTAGCGGGAGGGGTCAATGAGCAGTTCTTC. Translated, it gives CASSPGPRLAGGVNEQFF.

There are many counts of this clonotype. The gene calls are TRBV20-1 and TRBJ1-5, with D tentatively TRBD1 (5 bases). CDR3 length equals 15 residues. Trimming took 0 bases from V and 3 from J, leaving 12 bases between them. Germline CDR1 reads DFQATT; CDR2 reads SNEGSKA (reference sequence). The CDR3 DNA reads as TGCAGTGCTAGAGATACGGGGGGTCACAATCAGCCCCAGCATTTT. Translating it yields CSARDTGGHNQPQHF.

This clonotype was detected ten times or more. The V call is TRBV28, the J call TRBJ2-3, with 7 bases identical to TRBD2. The J segment lost 12 bases and the V segment lost 7 bases, leaving 4 bases of the junction unmatched. This CDR3 spans 10 amino acids. Germline CDR1 is MDHEN and CDR2 is SYDVKM. DNA of the CDR3: TGTGCCAGCAAGAGGGAGGGCCAGTATTTT. This encodes CASKREGQYF.

This clonotype was observed many times. The chain's CDR3 is CASSPSPSGFKQQFF. For the CDR3, the DNA is TGTGCCAGCAGCCCCAGCCCCTCAGGCTTCAAACAGCAGTTCTTC. The V call is TRBV3-1, the J call TRBJ2-3; D not certain. The J call may be incorrect, as the DNA end agrees better with TRBJ2-1. The CDR3 contains 15 residues. Looked up from germline, CDR1 is LGHDT and CDR2 is YNNKEL (reference sequence).

This clonotype has a handful of counts. The rearrangement links TRBV27 to TRBJ2-1, with D maybe TRBD2 (6 bases). Trimming left V 5 bases short and J 4 bases short, with 21 bases between. The CDR3 has 17 amino acids. The germline gives CDR1 MNHEY, CDR2 SMNVEV (reference sequence). CDR3 region: CASSPRGGGSLYNEQFF. The CDR3 nucleotides read TGTGCCAGCAGTCCCCGGGGAGGCGGTAGTTTGTACAATGAGCAGTTCTTC.

This clonotype was detected many times. The chain combines TRBV7-3 with TRBJ2-2; D is unclear. V was shortened by 5 bases and J by 3 bases, with 10 bases between the two germline ends. In germline, CDR1 is SGHTA, CDR2 FQGTGA. The CDR3 has 14 amino acids. CDR3 nucleotide sequence: TGTGCCAGCAGCATAGGATACGACACCGGGGAGCTGTTTTTT. The encoded protein is CASSIGYDTGELFF.

Ten or more counts support this clonotype. The genes are TRBV18 and TRBJ2-1; the match to TRBD2 covers 8 bases. This CDR3 spans 17 amino acids. Trimming cost V 5 bases and J 2 bases; bases outside gene matches: 11. Per germline, CDR1 KGHSH and CDR2 LQKENI. CDR3 DNA sequence: TGTGCCAGCTCATTGACGGTTGAGCGGGGGACCTACAATGAGCAGTTCTTC. It codes for CASSLTVERGTYNEQFF.

This clonotype was seen many times. This chain connects TRBV5-1 to TRBJ2-7; the match to TRBD1 covers 7 bases. Germline-derived CDR1 and CDR2 are SGHRS and YFSETQ. This CDR3 spans 13 amino acids. The V segment lost 7 bases and the J segment 5 bases; nucleotides outside the gene matches: 9. CDR3 in amino acids: CASATGSVNEQYF. The CDR3 nucleotides are TGCGCCAGCGCGACAGGGAGCGTCAACGAGCAGTACTTC.

This clonotype was observed a handful of times. V gene TRBV20-1 combines with J gene TRBJ2-3; 14 positions match TRBD2. CDR3 length: 19 residues. V was clipped by 1 base and J by 1 base; unmatched bases: 10. Per the germline V gene, CDR1 is DFQATT and CDR2 is SNEGSKA (reference sequence). DNA for the CDR3: TGCAGTGCTAGAGTGGGGACTAGCGGGAGCTGGGAGGGCACAGATACGCAGTATTTT. It encodes CSARVGTSGSWEGTDTQYF.